These 9 T cell receptor beta chains were all obtained from the same sample, sequenced in a study of beta chain features in type 1 diabetes. General study points: Type 1 diabetes patients had moderately but significantly shorter TCRB CDR3s in all four CD4+ subsets.

For these TCRs, the target antigens are not known. The study reverse transcribed the entire isolated RNA, so it sequenced expressed TCRB transcripts. TCRdb's copy holds only in-frame clones and misses some; the assay was immunoSEQ multiplex PCR. The data contain over 100,000 clones, about 16% of them singletons. The sample taken for sequencing was central memory CD4+ T cells from blood. The receptors originated from a man under 40 with type 1 diabetes.

This clone was seen many times. The rearrangement links TRBV9 to TRBJ2-3; possible D gene TRBD2, 6 bases. CDR1 and CDR2 (germline): SGDLS, YYNGEE. The CDR3 covers 15 residues. V shed 2 bases and J shed 0 bases, with 10 bases lying between them. The CDR3 region has the DNA TGTGCCAGCAGCGTCGCGGGGATTAGCACAGATACGCAGTATTTT. Protein: CASSVAGISTDTQYF.

The rearrangement links TRBV29-1 to TRBJ1-2, with D hard to call. The CDR3 contains 12 residues. In germline, CDR1 is SQVTM, CDR2 ANQGSEA. The V end lost 6 bases, the J end lost 4 bases, and 12 bases lay between the germline ends. The CDR3 loop is CSVRTESYGYTF. The CDR3 DNA reads as TGCAGCGTCCGGACGGAGTCCTATGGCTACACCTTC.

The table lists this clone with many counts. The chain links TRBV6-6 to TRBJ1-1; D is undetermined. The V gene lost 6 bases and the J gene lost 5 bases, with 10 bases spanning the gap. The germline CDR1 and CDR2 sequences are MNHNY and SVGAGI (reference sequence). This CDR3 is built from 12 residues. The CDR3 bases are TGTGCCAGCAGCTTACGGGGAACTGAAGCTTTCTTT. Amino acids: CASSLRGTEAFF.

This chain links TRBV6-5 with TRBJ2-1; TRBD1 matches at 7 bases. The V segment lost 4 bases and the J segment 4 bases; nucleotides outside the gene matches: 7. Germline V gene data show CDR1 as MNHEY and CDR2 as SVGAGI. There are 15 residues in the CDR3. The CDR3 DNA reads TGTGCCAGCAGTTCCGGGACAGTTATTTACAATGAGCAGTTCTTC. Translation: CASSSGTVIYNEQFF.

The J gene is TRBJ1-2, the V gene TRBV28, with 8 bases matching TRBD1. The CDR3 runs to 14 residues. The J segment lost 8 bases and the V segment lost 8 bases, leaving 13 bases of the junction unmatched. The germline V gene has CDR1 MDHEN and CDR2 SYDVKM. The CDR3 loop reads CASHETGVDRGYTF. As DNA, the CDR3 is TGTGCCAGCCACGAGACAGGGGTCGATAGAGGCTACACCTTC.

The V and J genes are TRBV18 and TRBJ2-3, with D unresolved. The CDR3 has 14 amino acids. Germline V gene sequence: CDR1 KGHSH, CDR2 LQKENI. Deletions cut 2 bases from V and 1 base from J, with 7 bases between. CDR3 sequence reads: CASSPNTGTDTQYF. DNA of the CDR3: TGTGCCAGCTCACCAAACACAGGCACAGATACGCAGTATTTT.

This rearrangement joins TRBV7-6 to TRBJ2-1, with 12 nucleotides matching TRBD2. The germline V gene encodes CDR1 SGHVS and CDR2 FNYEAQ. The CDR3 has 15 residues. The trim removed 2 bases at V and 7 bases at J, leaving 3 bases unmatched. The CDR3 loop is CASSLLAGGLNEQFF. CDR3 sequence (DNA): TGTGCCAGCAGCTTACTAGCGGGGGGGCTAAATGAGCAGTTCTTC.

This clone was found many times. This rearrangement joins TRBV6-5 to TRBJ1-3; D is undetermined. Trimming pared 10 bases from V and 0 bases from J, leaving 16 bases between. The CDR3 is made up of 15 amino acids. Germline CDR1 is MNHEY and CDR2 is SVGAGI. The CDR3 DNA is TGTGCCACCACCACGCCCCTGATCTCTGGAAACACCATATATTTT. Its translation: CATTTPLISGNTIYF.

The chain employs TRBV7-9 and TRBJ1-2; 7 bases are a match to TRBD1. Trimming at V came to 3 bases and at J to 4 bases, leaving 2 bases not matched to a gene. The germline gives CDR1 SEHNR, CDR2 FQNEAQ (reference sequence). The CDR3 has 13 amino acids. The CDR3 region is CASSLGQSYGYTF. The CDR3 nucleotides read TGTGCCAGCAGCTTGGGACAGTCCTATGGCTACACCTTC. Full variable domain (missing parts from reference TRBV7-9 and TRBJ1-2): DTGVSQNPRHKITKRGQNVTFRCDPISEHNRLYWYRQTLGQGPEFLTYFQNEAQLEKSRLLSDRFSAERPKGSFSTLEIQRTEQGDSAMYLCASSLGQSYGYTFGSGTRLTVV.